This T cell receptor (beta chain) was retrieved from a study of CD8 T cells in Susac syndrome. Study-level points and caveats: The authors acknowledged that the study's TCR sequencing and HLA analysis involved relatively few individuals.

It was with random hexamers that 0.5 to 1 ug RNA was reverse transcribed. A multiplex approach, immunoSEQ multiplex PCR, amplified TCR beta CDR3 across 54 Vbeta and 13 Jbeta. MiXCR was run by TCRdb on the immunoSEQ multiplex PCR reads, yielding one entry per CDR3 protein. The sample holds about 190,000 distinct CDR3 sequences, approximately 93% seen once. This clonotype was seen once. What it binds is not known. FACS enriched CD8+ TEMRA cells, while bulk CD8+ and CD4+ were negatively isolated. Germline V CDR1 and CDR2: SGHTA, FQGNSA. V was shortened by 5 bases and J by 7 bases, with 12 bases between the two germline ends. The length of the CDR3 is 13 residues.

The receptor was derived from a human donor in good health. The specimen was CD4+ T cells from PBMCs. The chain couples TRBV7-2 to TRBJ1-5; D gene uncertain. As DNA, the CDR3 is TGTGCCAGCAGCCCGATGGGAGGGCAGCCCCAGCATTTT. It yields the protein CASSPMGGQPQHF.